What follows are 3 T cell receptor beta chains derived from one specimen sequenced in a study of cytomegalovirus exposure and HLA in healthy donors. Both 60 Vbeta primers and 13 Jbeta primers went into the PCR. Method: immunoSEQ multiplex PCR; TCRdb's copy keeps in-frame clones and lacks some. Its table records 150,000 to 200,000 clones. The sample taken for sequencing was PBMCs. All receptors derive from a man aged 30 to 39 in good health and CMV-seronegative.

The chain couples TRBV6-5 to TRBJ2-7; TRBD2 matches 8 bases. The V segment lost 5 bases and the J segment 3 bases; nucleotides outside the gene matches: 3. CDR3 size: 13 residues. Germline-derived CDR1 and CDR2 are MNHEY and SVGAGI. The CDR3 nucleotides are TGTGCCAGCAGTGCGGGACTAGTCTACGAGCAGTACTTC. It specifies CASSAGLVYEQYF.

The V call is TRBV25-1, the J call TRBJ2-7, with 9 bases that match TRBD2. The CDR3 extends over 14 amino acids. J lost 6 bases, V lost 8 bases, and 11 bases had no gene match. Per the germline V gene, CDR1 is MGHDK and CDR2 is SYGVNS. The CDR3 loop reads CASSSVAGVGEQYF. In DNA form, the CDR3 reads TGTGCCAGCTCGTCCGTAGCGGGAGTGGGCGAGCAGTACTTC.

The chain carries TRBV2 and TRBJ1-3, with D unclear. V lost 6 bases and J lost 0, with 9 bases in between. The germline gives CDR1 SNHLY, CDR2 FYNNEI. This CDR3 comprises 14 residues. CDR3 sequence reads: CASSAVSSGNTIYF. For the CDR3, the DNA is TGTGCCAGCAGCGCCGTGAGCTCTGGAAACACCATATATTTT.